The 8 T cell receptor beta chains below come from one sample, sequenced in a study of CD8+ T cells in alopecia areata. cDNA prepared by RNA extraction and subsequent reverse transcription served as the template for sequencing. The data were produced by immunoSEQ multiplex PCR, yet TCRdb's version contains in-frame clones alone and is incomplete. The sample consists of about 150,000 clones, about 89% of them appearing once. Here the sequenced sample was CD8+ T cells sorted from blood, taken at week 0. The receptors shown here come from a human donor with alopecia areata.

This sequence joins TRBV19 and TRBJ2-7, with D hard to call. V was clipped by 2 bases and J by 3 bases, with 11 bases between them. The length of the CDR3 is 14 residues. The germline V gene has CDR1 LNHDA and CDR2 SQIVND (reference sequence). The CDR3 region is CASSIIGNDYEQYF. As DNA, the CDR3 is TGTGCCAGTAGTATAATAGGGAACGACTACGAGCAGTACTTC.

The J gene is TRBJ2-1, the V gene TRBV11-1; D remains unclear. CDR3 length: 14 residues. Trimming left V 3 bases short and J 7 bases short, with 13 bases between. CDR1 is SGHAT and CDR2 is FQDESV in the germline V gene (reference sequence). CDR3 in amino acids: CASSFLQGVNEQFF. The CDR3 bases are TGTGCCAGCAGCTTCCTCCAAGGCGTGAATGAGCAGTTCTTC.

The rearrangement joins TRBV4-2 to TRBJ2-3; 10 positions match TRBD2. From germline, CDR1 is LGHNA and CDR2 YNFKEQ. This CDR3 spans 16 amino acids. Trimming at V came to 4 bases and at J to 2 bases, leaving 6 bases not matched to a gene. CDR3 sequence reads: CASSRGSGGATDTQYF. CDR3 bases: TGTGCCAGCAGCCGAGGAAGCGGGGGGGCCACAGATACGCAGTATTTT.

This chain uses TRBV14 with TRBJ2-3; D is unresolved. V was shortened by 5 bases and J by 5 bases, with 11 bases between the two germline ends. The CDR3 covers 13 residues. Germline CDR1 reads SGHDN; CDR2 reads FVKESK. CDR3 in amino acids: CASSSLPIDTQYF. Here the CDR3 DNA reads TGTGCCAGCAGCTCGCTCCCCATAGATACGCAGTATTTT.

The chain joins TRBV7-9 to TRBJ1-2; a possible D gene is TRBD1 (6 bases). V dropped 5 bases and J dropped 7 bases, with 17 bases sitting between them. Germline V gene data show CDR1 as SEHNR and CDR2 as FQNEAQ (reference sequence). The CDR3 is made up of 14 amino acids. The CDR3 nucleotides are TGTGCCAGCAGCCCCATGACAGGCCCCTTTGGCTACACCTTC. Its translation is CASSPMTGPFGYTF.

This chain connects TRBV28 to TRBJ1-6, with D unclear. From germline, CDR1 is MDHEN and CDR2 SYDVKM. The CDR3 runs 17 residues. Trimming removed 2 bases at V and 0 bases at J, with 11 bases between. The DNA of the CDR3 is TGTGCCAGCAGTTTAATAGGCAGGAGCTCCTATAATTCACCCCTCCACTTT. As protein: CASSLIGRSSYNSPLHF.

The CDR3 sequence is CASSEGPAQGNEQFF. For the CDR3, the DNA is TGCGCCAGCAGCGAGGGCCCAGCCCAAGGTAATGAGCAGTTCTTC. The rearrangement links TRBV5-1 to TRBJ2-1, with D possibly matching TRBD2 (5 bases). CDR3 length: 15 residues. V was cut by 4 bases and J by 7 bases, with 18 bases left in between. Germline V lookup: CDR1 SGHRS, CDR2 YFSETQ.

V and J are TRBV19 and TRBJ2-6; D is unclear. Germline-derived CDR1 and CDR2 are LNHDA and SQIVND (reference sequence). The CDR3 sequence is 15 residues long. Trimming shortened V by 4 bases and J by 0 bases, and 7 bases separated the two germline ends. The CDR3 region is CASSTIASGANVLTF. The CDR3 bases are TGTGCCAGTAGTACCATAGCCTCTGGGGCCAACGTCCTGACTTTC. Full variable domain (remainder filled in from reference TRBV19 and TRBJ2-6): DGGITQSPKYLFRKEGQNVTLSCEQNLNHDAMYWYRQDPGQGLRLIYYSQIVNDFQKGDIAEGYSVSREKKESFPLTVTSAQKNPTAFYLCASSTIASGANVLTFGAGSRLTVL.